The 5 T cell receptor beta chains below come from one sample, sequenced in a study of yellow fever vaccine responses in identical twins. Via MiXCR, TCRdb re-called the RT-PCR reads, giving one row per CDR3 protein. The sample holds about 2,200 distinct CDR3 sequences; around 7.3% are singletons and the top ten take around 4.1%. This material consisted of T cells from blood (PBMCs), unsorted or a sorted subset (not recorded which), taken approximately 25 months after vaccination. The receptors stem from a woman between 18 and 29 years old who received the yellow fever vaccine.

J is TRBJ1-5 and V is TRBV7-9; TRBD1 aligns across 7 bases. The CDR3 sequence is 14 residues long. In germline, CDR1 is SEHNR, CDR2 FQNEAQ (reference sequence). Trimming removed 4 bases from V and 3 bases from J; junction bases left unmatched: 3. The CDR3 coding sequence is TGTGCCAGCAGCTGGGACAGCGACAATCAGCCCCAGCATTTT. It encodes CASSWDSDNQPQHF.

CDR3 nucleotide sequence: TGTGCCACCAGCAGACACAGGGGCTACACTGAAGCTTTCTTT. It encodes CATSRHRGYTEAFF. This chain uses TRBV15 with TRBJ1-1; 7 nucleotides line up with TRBD1. CDR1 LNHNV and CDR2 YYDKDF come from the germline V gene (reference sequence). The CDR3 is 14 residues long. After removal of 2 bases from V and 3 bases from J, the junction contained 3 bases not matched to a gene.

A note on this clonotype: Compared with germline, one end of the junction differs, possibly owing to a read error. The chain links TRBV7-7 to TRBJ2-5, with D perhaps given as TRBD1 or TRBD2 (5 bases each). CDR1 is SSHAT and CDR2 is FNYEAQ in the germline V gene (reference sequence). This CDR3 contains 14 residues. The CDR3 DNA reads TGTGCTAGCAGCCGTCCGGGACCCCGGGAGACCCAGTACTTC. It translates to CASSRPGPRETQYF.

This clonotype is labeled medium-sized. This chain links TRBV15 with TRBJ2-7, with D perhaps TRBD1 (6 bases). This CDR3 is 13 amino acids long. V was clipped by 3 bases and J by 3 bases, with 9 bases between them. In germline, CDR1 is LNHNV, CDR2 YYDKDF (reference sequence). Written as DNA, the CDR3 is TGTGCCACCAGCAGGGTACAGGGCTACGAGCAGTACTTC. Translation: CATSRVQGYEQYF. The full variable domain, its missing parts supplied by reference TRBV15 and TRBJ2-7, is DAMVIQNPRYQVTQFGKPVTLSCSQTLNHNVMYWYQQKSSQAPKLLFHYYDKDFNNEADTPDNFQSRRPNTSFCFLDIRSPGLGDTAMYLCATSRVQGYEQYFGPGTRLTVT.

The rearrangement links TRBV11-1 to TRBJ2-1; perhaps TRBD2 as D (5 bases). CDR3 size: 15 residues. The germline CDR1 and CDR2 sequences are SGHAT and FQDESV (reference sequence). Trimming cost V 10 bases and J 0 bases, with 16 bases left between them. CDR3 protein: CAIESGPSSYNEQFF. Written as DNA, the CDR3 is TGTGCCATCGAAAGCGGACCTTCCTCCTACAATGAGCAGTTCTTC. The complete variable domain, with remaining parts taken from reference TRBV11-1 and TRBJ2-1, reads EAEVAQSPRYKITEKSQAVAFWCDPISGHATLYWYRQILGQGPELLVQFQDESVVDDSQLPKDRFSAERLKGVDSTLKIQPAELGDSAMYLCAIESGPSSYNEQFFGPGTRLTVL.